The next 26 T cell receptor beta chains were all read from a single sample in a study of lymphopenia after photon versus proton radiotherapy (dated by TCRdb to the late 2010s). Library preparation was by the immunoSEQ multiplex PCR assay. TCRdb mirrors the immuneACCESS table, restricted to in-frame sequences. Some clones are absent from its copies; in checked studies, under half trace to an unresolved V gene, and the reason for the others is unknown. This sample lists about 70,000 clones; 80% to 90% were detected once. Roughly a tenth of the sample belongs to the ten largest clones. The sequencing here drew on peripheral blood, taken from a patient treated with proton-based radiotherapy. These receptors were collected from a man older than 75 with esophageal cancer.

The chain links TRBV7-9 to TRBJ2-1; 12 bases align to TRBD1. The CDR3 consists of 17 residues. From germline, CDR1 is SEHNR and CDR2 FQNEAQ (reference sequence). After removal of 5 bases from V and 4 bases from J, the junction contained 9 bases not matched to a gene. The CDR3 region is CASSPGTGGLTYNEQFF. The CDR3 DNA sequence: TGTGCCAGCAGCCCCGGGACAGGGGGCCTGACATACAATGAGCAGTTCTTC.

The J gene is TRBJ2-6, the V gene TRBV7-2; no definite D call. Germline CDR1 is SGHTA and CDR2 is FQGNSA. Trimming left V 1 base short and J 0 bases short, with 4 bases between. This CDR3 contains 15 residues. The CDR3 DNA follows: TGTGCCAGCAGCTTAGGCGGCTCTGGGGCCAACGTCCTGACTTTC. Translation gives CASSLGGSGANVLTF.

This chain links TRBV30 with TRBJ1-2; D is uncertain. The CDR3 runs to 11 residues. V lost 4 bases and J lost 11, with 14 bases in between. CDR1 GTSNPN and CDR2 SVGIG come from the germline V gene (reference sequence). The CDR3 sequence: CAWNAGPIYTF. Here the CDR3 DNA reads TGTGCCTGGAACGCAGGACCAATTTACACCTTC.

This clone was observed a handful of times. The rearrangement uses TRBV11-2 and TRBJ1-2; maybe TRBD1 (6 bases). The V gene's germline CDR1 is SGHAT and CDR2 FQNNGV. V shed 3 bases and J shed 4 bases, with 21 bases lying between them. This CDR3 has 17 residues. CDR3 coding DNA: TGTGCCAGCAGCTTTTTCAGGGGAGGGCGGTTGGGCTATGGCTACACCTTC. Translated, it gives CASSFFRGGRLGYGYTF.

This clone was picked up a small number of times. The chain links TRBV5-1 to TRBJ2-5; D possibly matches TRBD1 or TRBD2 (5 bases each). Trimming took 1 base from V and 5 from J, leaving 21 bases between them. This CDR3 has 17 residues. Germline assignment: CDR1 SGHRS and CDR2 YFSETQ. The CDR3 region is CASSLWGSSRPDETQYF. CDR3 nucleotides: TGCGCCAGCAGCTTGTGGGGGAGCTCCCGCCCTGACGAGACCCAGTACTTC.

This clone was detected once. The chain combines TRBV9 with TRBJ1-2; 9 nucleotides align to TRBD1. The germline V gene encodes CDR1 SGDLS and CDR2 YYNGEE. The CDR3 sequence is 15 residues long. Losses at the gene ends were 0 bases for V and 8 bases for J; bases not matched to a gene: 8. CDR3 loop: CASSVEGQGYWGYTF. Written as DNA, the CDR3 is TGTGCCAGCAGCGTAGAGGGACAGGGCTACTGGGGCTACACCTTC.

The chain has TRBV5-1 and TRBJ1-1; no clear D. Trimming took off 0 bases at V and 2 bases at J, with 8 bases between the two ends. Looked up from germline, CDR1 is SGHRS and CDR2 is YFSETQ. The CDR3 extends over 14 amino acids. CDR3 bases: TGCGCCAGCAGCTTGGTATCCGCAAACACTGAAGCTTTCTTT. It specifies CASSLVSANTEAFF. Complete variable domain (other parts from reference TRBV5-1 and TRBJ1-1): KAGVTQTPRYLIKTRGQQVTLSCSPISGHRSVSWYQQTPGQGLQFLFEYFSETQRNKGNFPGRFSGRQFSNSRSEMNVSTLELGDSALYLCASSLVSANTEAFFGQGTRLTVV.

The J gene is TRBJ1-2, the V gene TRBV7-9, with 9 positions matching TRBD1. The CDR3 has 14 residues. V lost 5 bases to trimming and J lost 8 bases; unmatched junction nucleotides: 9. Looked up from germline, CDR1 is SEHNR and CDR2 is FQNEAQ (reference sequence). CDR3 bases: TGTGCCAGCAGCGATACAGGGGGCTTCGAAGGCTACACCTTC. Its protein is CASSDTGGFEGYTF.

V and J are TRBV7-2 and TRBJ2-6; D possibly corresponds to TRBD2 (7 bases). Germline CDR1 is SGHTA and CDR2 is FQGNSA. The CDR3 has 19 amino acids. The V end lost 4 bases, the J end lost 3 bases, and 22 bases lay between the germline ends. The CDR3 nucleotides are TGTGCCAGCAGCTGGACTGGGGGGGGCTCCCGGGGTGGGGCCAACGTCCTGACTTTC. This encodes CASSWTGGGSRGGANVLTF.

The chain is built from TRBV5-4 and TRBJ2-5; 10 bases agree with TRBD2. After removal of 4 bases from V and 4 bases from J, the junction contained 1 base not matched to a gene. Germline assignment: CDR1 SGHNT and CDR2 YYREEE (reference sequence). CDR3 length: 13 residues. CDR3: CASSPSGGETQYF. CDR3 DNA: TGTGCCAGCAGCCCTAGCGGGGGAGAGACCCAGTACTTC.

This sequence joins TRBV10-3 and TRBJ1-1, with a possible D match to TRBD1 (6 bases). The CDR3 contains 13 residues. The V end was cut by 6 bases, the J end by 13 bases, with 21 bases between. CDR1 is ENHRY and CDR2 is SYGVKD in the germline V gene. This CDR3 is CAIRPGHRFLFFF. The CDR3 DNA follows: TGTGCCATCAGACCGGGACACCGATTTCTTTTTTTCTTT.

This chain connects TRBV27 to TRBJ1-5; 8 bases are shared with TRBD1. V gave up 6 bases and J gave up 8 bases; unmatched junction bases: 3. The CDR3 is 12 amino acids. Germline V gives CDR1 MNHEY, CDR2 SMNVEV (reference sequence). In DNA, the CDR3 is TGTGCCAGCAGCCAGACAGGGGAGCCCCAGCATTTT. This sequence encodes CASSQTGEPQHF.

J is TRBJ2-5 and V is TRBV5-6; D may be TRBD1 (5 bases). CDR1 and CDR2 (germline): SGHDT, YYEEEE. The CDR3 has 14 amino acids. Trimming left V 0 bases short and J 2 bases short, with 8 bases between. CDR3 coding DNA: TGTGCCAGCAGCTTGGGTGACAGACAAGAGACCCAGTACTTC. It yields the protein CASSLGDRQETQYF.

This clone was detected only once. The chain links TRBV27 to TRBJ1-2; 8 bases fit TRBD1. Germline CDR1 MNHEY, CDR2 SMNVEV (reference sequence). The V gene end was trimmed by 4 bases and the J gene end by 10 bases; junction bases not matched to a gene: 5. The CDR3 consists of 12 residues. In nucleotides, the CDR3 is TGTGCCAGCAGTTCCCCGGACAGGGTCTACACCTTC. This codes for CASSSPDRVYTF.

V usage is TRBV6-6 and J usage is TRBJ1-1; D perhaps matches TRBD1 (6 bases). The CDR3 spans 13 residues. Trimming left V 8 bases short and J 0 bases short, with 10 bases between. Germline values: CDR1 MNHNY, CDR2 SVGAGI (reference sequence). The CDR3 reads CASGRGMNTEAFF. DNA of the CDR3: TGTGCCAGCGGCAGGGGTATGAACACTGAAGCTTTCTTT.

The chain combines TRBV5-1 with TRBJ2-1; D may be TRBD1 (6 bases). The CDR3 runs to 15 residues. V lost 4 bases, J lost 4 bases, and 15 bases lay in between. Per the germline V gene, CDR1 is SGHRS and CDR2 is YFSETQ. This CDR3 is CASSPGTTSYNEQFF. The CDR3 nucleotides read TGCGCCAGCAGCCCAGGGACAACCTCGTACAATGAGCAGTTCTTC.

The chain recombines TRBV5-1 with TRBJ2-7; TRBD1 matches 7 bases. Germline CDR1 reads SGHRS; CDR2 reads YFSETQ. The CDR3 has 14 amino acids. V was pared by 4 bases and J by 4 bases, with 8 bases of the junction left unmatched. The CDR3 spells CASSRQGDLYEQYF. The CDR3 DNA reads TGCGCCAGCAGCCGACAGGGAGATTTGTACGAGCAGTACTTC.

This clone was seen only a few times. The V call is TRBV18, the J call TRBJ1-1; 7 bases are a match to TRBD1. Germline CDR1 KGHSH, CDR2 LQKENI. V gave up 6 bases and J gave up 7 bases; unmatched junction bases: 11. The CDR3 runs to 14 residues. This CDR3 reads CASSLGDREVEAFF. CDR3 bases: TGTGCCAGCTCCCTGGGGGACAGAGAGGTTGAAGCTTTCTTT.

J is TRBJ1-1 and V is TRBV4-1; perhaps TRBD1 as D (5 bases). This CDR3 region has 14 residues. Germline values: CDR1 MGHRA, CDR2 YSYEKL. V gave up 0 bases and J gave up 10 bases, with 15 bases separating them. The CDR3 DNA follows: TGCGCCAGCAGCCAAGAGCGTGGGGCCTCGCGAGCTTTCTTT. Translated: CASSQERGASRAFF.

The chain is built from TRBV18 and TRBJ2-5, with D unclear. This CDR3 comprises 12 residues. Germline V lookup: CDR1 KGHSH, CDR2 LQKENI. The ends were cut back, 3 bases at V and 4 bases at J, with 6 bases in the middle. CDR3 sequence reads: CASSPRGETQYF. The CDR3, as DNA: TGTGCCAGCTCACCCCGCGGAGAGACCCAGTACTTC. The complete variable domain, with remaining parts taken from reference TRBV18 and TRBJ2-5, reads NAGVMQNPRHLVRRRGQEARLRCSPMKGHSHVYWYRQLPEEGLKFMVYLQKENIIDESGMPKERFSAEFPKEGPSILRIQQVVRGDSAAYFCASSPRGETQYFGPGTRLLVL.

The chain uses TRBV10-1 and TRBJ2-1, with D hard to call. This CDR3 region has 13 residues. Germline CDR1 reads WNHNN; CDR2 reads SYGVQD (reference sequence). V was shortened by 4 bases and J by 7 bases, with 11 bases between the two germline ends. The DNA of the CDR3 is TGCGCCAGCAGTGTCTCGGGTCCTAATGAGCAGTTCTTC. This encodes CASSVSGPNEQFF.

The V call is TRBV7-8, the J call TRBJ2-2; perhaps TRBD1 as D (6 bases). Germline V gives CDR1 SGHVS, CDR2 FQNEAQ. The V gene lost 5 bases and the J gene lost 7 bases, with 23 bases spanning the gap. The CDR3 is 17 amino acids. The chain's CDR3 is CASSPNPARGPGGELFF. Written as DNA, the CDR3 is TGTGCCAGCAGCCCTAATCCCGCCAGGGGCCCTGGCGGGGAGCTGTTTTTT.

This clone was counted a single time. This chain uses TRBV29-1 with TRBJ1-1; no definite D call. Per the germline V gene, CDR1 is SQVTM and CDR2 is ANQGSEA. V lost 4 bases to trimming and J lost 6 bases, with 6 bases between them. The CDR3 runs to 10 residues. The CDR3 nucleotides read TGCAGCGTTGGCGGTCCTGAAGCTTTCTTT. Protein product: CSVGGPEAFF.

CDR3 amino acids: CASKRDSNTEAFF. DNA of the CDR3: TGTGCCAGCAAACGGGACAGCAACACTGAAGCTTTCTTT. The chain joins TRBV7-9 to TRBJ1-1, with TRBD1 identical over 7 bases. V lost 7 bases to trimming and J lost 2 bases; unmatched junction nucleotides: 4. The CDR3 contains 13 residues. Germline loops: CDR1 SEHNR, CDR2 FQNEAQ (reference sequence).

DNA for the CDR3: TGTGCCAGCAGTTCGGGACGGTTCGGGGAGCAGTACTTC. Amino acids: CASSSGRFGEQYF. The chain is built from TRBV27 and TRBJ2-7; D may match TRBD1 or TRBD2 (5 bases each). V was clipped by 4 bases and J by 7 bases, with 14 bases between them. Germline-derived CDR1 and CDR2 are MNHEY and SMNVEV (reference sequence). The CDR3 spans 13 residues.

The genes are TRBV7-2 and TRBJ2-7; the D gene is possibly TRBD2 (5 bases). The CDR3 loop spans 12 amino acids. The V and J ends lost 5 bases and 7 bases respectively, with 12 bases between them. Germline CDR1 reads SGHTA; CDR2 reads FQGNSA. The CDR3 DNA reads TGTGCCAGCAGCCGGTGGGCGGGTGAGCAGTACTTC. Translation: CASSRWAGEQYF. The whole variable domain, filled in from reference TRBV7-2 and TRBJ2-7, reads GAGVSQSPSNKVTEKGKDVELRCDPISGHTALYWYRQSLGQGLEFLIYFQGNSAPDKSGLPSDRFSAERTGGSVSTLTIQRTQQEDSAVYLCASSRWAGEQYFGPGTRLTVT.